This is a list of T cell receptor beta chains from one sample in a study of T cells after yellow fever vaccination. A single record per CDR3 protein comes from TCRdb applying MiXCR to the 5' RACE reads. Of 25,000 to 30,000 distinct CDR3 sequences detected, 5.5% to 8% appear once; the ten largest clones hold approximately 25%. The sequencing here drew on PBMCs, either bulk or a sorted T-cell subset (CD4+, CD8+, memory, or dextramer-sorted; not recorded which), taken on the day of the yellow fever booster vaccination. The receptors originated from a young man who received the YFV17D yellow fever vaccine. Both conserved end residues are part of each CDR3. The D gene is left open where the match is weak. Part of the rows lack a size; the others show once, few, many or a class for expanded clones.

v_gene: TRBV12-3/TRBV12-4; d_gene: TRBD2; abundance: many; j_gene: TRBJ2-5; CDR3nt: TGTGCCAGCACCCGGACTAGCGGGAGACGCGAGACCCAGTACTTC; CDR3aa: CASTRTSGRRETQYF
v_gene: TRBV28; d_gene: NA; abundance: many; j_gene: TRBJ1-4; CDR3nt: TGTGCCAGCAGTTTCCTACAGGGAAACAAACTGTTTTTT; CDR3aa: CASSFLQGNKLFF
v_gene: TRBV27; d_gene: TRBD2; abundance: medium-sized; j_gene: TRBJ2-5; CDR3nt: TGTGCCAGCAGTTTATCGAGGACTAGCGGGCACAAGGAGACCCAGTACTTC; CDR3aa: CASSLSRTSGHKETQYF
v_gene: TRBV7-2; d_gene: NA; abundance: many; j_gene: TRBJ2-1; CDR3nt: TGTGCCAGCAGCTCCGACCGCGGGATCGGGGATTACAATGAGCAGTTCTTC; CDR3aa: CASSSDRGIGDYNEQFF
v_gene: TRBV6-5; d_gene: NA; abundance: NA; j_gene: TRBJ2-1; CDR3nt: TGTGCCAGCAGTTCCCTGGCGGGATGGGTGTTCTTC; CDR3aa: CASSSLAGWVFF
v_gene: TRBV7-2; d_gene: NA; abundance: hyperexpanded; j_gene: TRBJ2-7; CDR3nt: TGTGCCAGCAGCTTAGGGAGTTGGCTCGAGCAGTACTTC; CDR3aa: CASSLGSWLEQYF
v_gene: TRBV5-1; d_gene: NA; abundance: many; j_gene: TRBJ2-1; CDR3nt: TGCGCCAGCAGCGTGGGAATCGTGGATGAGCAGTTCTTC; CDR3aa: CASSVGIVDEQFF
v_gene: TRBV18; d_gene: NA; abundance: NA; j_gene: TRBJ2-7; CDR3nt: TGTGCCAGCTCACCACCGGGAGAGGATTACGAGCAGTACTTC; CDR3aa: CASSPPGEDYEQYF
v_gene: TRBV6-2/TRBV6-3; d_gene: NA; abundance: many; j_gene: TRBJ1-5; CDR3nt: TGTGCCAGCAGGTGGACAGAAAATCAGCCCCAGCATTTT; CDR3aa: CASRWTENQPQHF
v_gene: TRBV10-3; d_gene: NA; abundance: few; j_gene: TRBJ2-1; CDR3nt: TGTGCCATCAGGTCGGAGGGGCGTCTCTCCTACAATGAGCAGTTCTTC; CDR3aa: CAIRSEGRLSYNEQFF
v_gene: TRBV7-2; d_gene: TRBD1; abundance: many; j_gene: TRBJ1-5; CDR3nt: TGTGCCAGCAGCGAGGGACAGGGGCGGTTTCAGCCCCAGCATTTT; CDR3aa: CASSEGQGRFQPQHF
v_gene: TRBV20-1; d_gene: TRBD2; abundance: many; j_gene: TRBJ2-1; CDR3nt: TGCAGTGCCATCTTTCTAGCGGGAGGGGGCTACAATGAGCAGTTCTTC; CDR3aa: CSAIFLAGGGYNEQFF
v_gene: TRBV5-4; d_gene: NA; abundance: many; j_gene: TRBJ2-1; CDR3nt: TGTGCCAGCAGCTTAAGACTCAGTAGGGAGCAGTTCTTC; CDR3aa: CASSLRLSREQFF
v_gene: TRBV12-3/TRBV12-4; d_gene: TRBD2; abundance: many; j_gene: TRBJ2-1; CDR3nt: TGTGCCAGCAGTCGGGGGGACCTCAACAATGAGCAGTTCTTC; CDR3aa: CASSRGDLNNEQFF
v_gene: TRBV6-2/TRBV6-3; d_gene: NA; abundance: NA; j_gene: TRBJ2-1; CDR3nt: TGTGCCAGCAGTTGGAACCCGAGGGGGGCCCTAGGAGATGAGCAGTTCTTC; CDR3aa: CASSWNPRGALGDEQFF
v_gene: TRBV20-1; d_gene: NA; abundance: NA; j_gene: TRBJ2-3; CDR3nt: TGCAGTGCTAATTTCTGGGGGAGGGGGGGTGCAGATACGCAGTATTTT; CDR3aa: CSANFWGRGGADTQYF